The entry below gives a single TCR beta chain sequence along with its context. This record comes from a study of blood T cell repertoires in COVID-19. The data were produced by immunoSEQ multiplex PCR, yet TCRdb's version contains in-frame clones alone and is incomplete. Altogether roughly 250,000 clones are present, approximately 90% being singletons, with the ten largest covering 3.7%. Trimming pared 9 bases from V and 0 bases from J, leaving 11 bases between. This CDR3 is 13 amino acids long. Germline CDR1 and CDR2: LNHDA and SQIVND (reference sequence). The chain combines TRBV19 with TRBJ1-2; weak D call: TRBD1 (5 bases). The sequence came from a woman between 40 and 55 years old with acute or convalescent COVID-19. Sequencing input: peripheral blood. This CDR3 is CASRQSANYGYTF. CDR3 nucleotide sequence: TGTGCCAGCAGACAGAGCGCTAACTATGGCTACACCTTC. The complete variable domain, with remaining parts taken from reference TRBV19 and TRBJ1-2, reads DGGITQSPKYLFRKEGQNVTLSCEQNLNHDAMYWYRQDPGQGLRLIYYSQIVNDFQKGDIAEGYSVSREKKESFPLTVTSAQKNPTAFYLCASRQSANYGYTFGSGTRLTVV.